Listed here are 8 T cell receptor beta chains from one sample, sequenced in a study of glioma-infiltrating T cells after dendritic cell vaccination. The protocol was immunoSEQ multiplex PCR, while the TCRdb copy is restricted to in-frame clones and leaves out a portion. The sample records about 50,000 clones, over 75% being singletons. Time point described: after dendritic cell vaccination, including at tumor progression/relapse. Sequenced material: blood, taken after dendritic cell vaccination. The receptors stem from a human donor with glioblastoma.

The genes are TRBV14 and TRBJ1-1; D not resolved. V was cut by 0 bases and J by 3 bases, with 14 bases left in between. Germline lookup yields CDR1 SGHDN and CDR2 FVKESK. This CDR3 has 16 amino acids. The CDR3 sequence: CASSQEYVRGDTEAFF. The CDR3 coding sequence is TGTGCCAGCAGCCAAGAATACGTTCGGGGAGACACTGAAGCTTTCTTT. The complete variable domain, with remaining parts taken from reference TRBV14 and TRBJ1-1, reads EAGVTQFPSHSVIEKGQTVTLRCDPISGHDNLYWYRRVMGKEIKFLLHFVKESKQDESGMPNNRFLAERTGGTYSTLKVQPAELEDSGVYFCASSQEYVRGDTEAFFGQGTRLTVV.

The rearrangement links TRBV13 to TRBJ2-1; 7 nucleotides agree with TRBD1. The length of the CDR3 is 18 residues. V shed 0 bases and J 4 bases; nucleotides not matched to a gene: 12. In germline, CDR1 is PRHDT, CDR2 FYEKMQ (reference sequence). The CDR3 is CASSLGLSIGTAYNEQFF. In DNA, the CDR3 is TGTGCCAGCAGCTTAGGCCTTTCTATCGGGACAGCATACAATGAGCAGTTCTTC.

The V gene is TRBV28, the J gene TRBJ2-6; tentative D call: TRBD1 (5 bases). Trimming took 5 bases from V and 2 from J, leaving 19 bases between them. Germline CDR1 MDHEN, CDR2 SYDVKM. This CDR3 is 18 amino acids long. Here the CDR3 DNA reads TGTGCCAGCAGTCTATATCGCATCAGGGATCCTGGGGCCAACGTCCTGACTTTC. Protein product: CASSLYRIRDPGANVLTF.

The V and J genes are TRBV5-4 and TRBJ2-7; D unclear. CDR3 length equals 14 residues. Deletions cut 4 bases from V and 6 bases from J, with 17 bases between. Germline-derived CDR1 and CDR2 are SGHNT and YYREEE (reference sequence). The CDR3 protein is CASSSIGGRGEQYF. CDR3 nucleotides: TGTGCCAGCAGCAGCATCGGTGGTCGTGGCGAGCAGTACTTC.

This chain connects TRBV4-1 to TRBJ2-4; D gene ambiguous. This CDR3 contains 17 residues. Trimming took off 0 bases at V and 0 bases at J, with 12 bases between the two ends. Per germline, CDR1 MGHRA and CDR2 YSYEKL. As DNA, the CDR3 is TGCGCCAGCAGCCAAGAATTGGCGGCTCTAGCCAAAAACATTCAGTACTTC. It is translated as CASSQELAALAKNIQYF.

The rearrangement uses TRBV30 and TRBJ1-4, with 7 bases fitting TRBD1. The CDR3 length is 16 residues. Losses at the gene ends were 3 bases for V and 4 bases for J; bases not matched to a gene: 11. CDR1 is GTSNPN, CDR2 SVGIG, per germline (reference sequence). The CDR3 nucleotides read TGTGCCTGGAGCGCAGCCCGGGCAGGGGGTAATGAAAAACTGTTTTTT. As protein: CAWSAARAGGNEKLFF.

V usage is TRBV19 and J usage is TRBJ2-3, with TRBD2 matching 10 bases. Trimming took 7 bases from V and 2 from J; bases not matched to a gene: 6. CDR1 and CDR2 from the germline V gene are LNHDA and SQIVND (reference sequence). This CDR3 has 15 residues. DNA of the CDR3: TGTGCCAGTACCCCTAGCGGGAGTTTCACAGATACGCAGTATTTT. Its protein is CASTPSGSFTDTQYF.

The chain is built from TRBV7-9 and TRBJ2-7, with 7 nucleotides matching TRBD1. Germline V gives CDR1 SEHNR, CDR2 FQNEAQ (reference sequence). J was trimmed by 3 bases and V by 2 bases; bases with no gene match: 4. The CDR3 length is 14 residues. CDR3 loop: CASSLTGVGYEQYF. CDR3 sequence (DNA): TGTGCCAGCAGCTTAACAGGGGTGGGCTACGAGCAGTACTTC.